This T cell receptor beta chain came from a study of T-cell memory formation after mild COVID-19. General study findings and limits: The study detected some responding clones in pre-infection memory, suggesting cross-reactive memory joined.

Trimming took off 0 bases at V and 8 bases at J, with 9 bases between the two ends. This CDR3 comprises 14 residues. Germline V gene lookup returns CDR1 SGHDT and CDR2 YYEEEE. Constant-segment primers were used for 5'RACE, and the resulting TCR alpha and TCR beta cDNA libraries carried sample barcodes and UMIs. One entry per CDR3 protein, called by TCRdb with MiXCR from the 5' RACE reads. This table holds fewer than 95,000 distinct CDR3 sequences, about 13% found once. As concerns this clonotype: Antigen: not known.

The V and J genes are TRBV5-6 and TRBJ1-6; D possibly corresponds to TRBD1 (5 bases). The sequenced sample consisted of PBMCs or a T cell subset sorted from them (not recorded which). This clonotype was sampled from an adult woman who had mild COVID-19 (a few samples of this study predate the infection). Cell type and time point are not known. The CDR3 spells CASSLGQGDSPLHF. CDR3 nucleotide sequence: TGTGCCAGCAGCTTGGGGCAAGGGGATTCACCCCTCCACTTT.